These 9 T cell receptor beta chains originate from one sample sequenced in a study of cytomegalovirus exposure and HLA in healthy donors. The PCR employed 60 Vbeta primers together with 13 Jbeta primers. The method was immunoSEQ multiplex PCR; TCRdb's version includes in-frame clones alone and lacks a portion of them. Altogether approximately 140,000 clones are present, 65% to 90% being singletons, with the ten largest covering 0.95% to 1.5%. Specimen: PBMCs. The receptors come from a girl aged 2 to 9 in good health and CMV-seronegative.

This chain joins TRBV2 and TRBJ2-1; 7 bases map to TRBD2. In germline, CDR1 is SNHLY, CDR2 FYNNEI. The CDR3 covers 15 residues. After removal of 2 bases from V and 8 bases from J, the junction contained 9 bases not matched to a gene. The CDR3 here is CASSESKGTKDEQFF. As DNA, the CDR3 is TGTGCCAGCAGTGAAAGCAAAGGGACTAAGGATGAGCAGTTCTTC.

This clone has a handful of counts. The chain employs TRBV7-2 and TRBJ2-7; 11 bases fit TRBD2. Germline assignment: CDR1 SGHTA and CDR2 FQGNSA. This CDR3 is 18 amino acids long. Germline trimming cut 5 bases from V and 2 bases from J; bases unmatched to any gene: 14. CDR3 protein: CASSLSRFGSGRAYEQYF. The CDR3 DNA follows: TGTGCCAGCAGCCTAAGCAGGTTCGGTAGCGGGAGGGCCTACGAGCAGTACTTC.

The rearrangement links TRBV25-1 to TRBJ1-4; tentatively, D is TRBD1 (5 bases). The CDR3 spans 13 residues. With 5 bases removed from V and 7 bases from J, the gap between germline ends came to 11 bases. Per the germline V gene, CDR1 is MGHDK and CDR2 is SYGVNS. In nucleotides, the CDR3 is TGTGCCAGCAGTTTCGGGGGGGTTGAAAAACTGTTTTTT. Protein product: CASSFGGVEKLFF.

The chain joins TRBV5-1 to TRBJ2-1; 9 bases are shared with TRBD1. Unmatched junction bases numbered 2, after V lost 4 bases and J lost 3 bases. CDR3 size: 14 residues. CDR1 is SGHRS and CDR2 is YFSETQ in the germline V gene. CDR3 sequence reads: CASSDRGDYNEQFF. Written as DNA, the CDR3 is TGCGCCAGCAGCGACAGGGGGGACTACAATGAGCAGTTCTTC.

V usage is TRBV6-1 and J usage is TRBJ2-7, with D perhaps matching TRBD1 (6 bases). Trimming shortened V by 2 bases and J by 0 bases, and 11 bases separated the two germline ends. There are 15 residues in the CDR3. Germline CDR1 MNHNS, CDR2 SASEGT. Here the CDR3 reads CASSERTGSSYEQYF. The CDR3 bases are TGTGCCAGCAGTGAACGAACAGGGAGCTCCTACGAGCAGTACTTC.

The J gene is TRBJ1-2, the V gene TRBV15, with D unclear. The V gene lost 0 bases and the J gene lost 8 bases, with 10 bases spanning the gap. Germline V CDR1 and CDR2: LNHNV, YYDKDF (reference sequence). CDR3 length: 13 residues. CDR3 nucleotides: TGTGCCACCAGCAGAGAGAGGGAAACGGGCTACACCTTC. It codes for CATSRERETGYTF.

The chain couples TRBV25-1 to TRBJ2-7, with 9 bases matching TRBD2. CDR1 and CDR2 from the germline V gene are MGHDK and SYGVNS. Germline trimming cut 3 bases from V and 0 bases from J; bases unmatched to any gene: 3. The CDR3 is 15 residues long. CDR3 region: CASSETSGLSYEQYF. DNA of the CDR3: TGTGCCAGCAGTGAGACTAGCGGACTCTCCTACGAGCAGTACTTC.

The CDR3 loop reads CASSDSFGRGASEELFF. CDR3 in DNA: TGTGCCAGCAGTGACTCTTTTGGCAGGGGGGCATCAGAGGAGCTGTTTTTT. The rearrangement links TRBV6-4 to TRBJ2-2; D is possibly TRBD1 (7 bases). V was trimmed by 0 bases and J by 10 bases, leaving 21 bases between them. The germline gives CDR1 MRHNA, CDR2 SNTAGT. CDR3 size: 17 residues.

The gene calls are TRBV30 and TRBJ2-7, with 9 positions matching TRBD2. The V segment lost 0 bases and the J segment 2 bases; nucleotides outside the gene matches: 5. Germline V gene lookup returns CDR1 GTSNPN and CDR2 SVGIG (reference sequence). The length of the CDR3 is 15 residues. CDR3 in amino acids: CAWSVVLAGAYEQYF. The CDR3 DNA follows: TGTGCCTGGAGTGTAGTGTTAGCGGGAGCCTACGAGCAGTACTTC.